The rows below give T cell receptor beta chains drawn from one sample of a study of cytomegalovirus exposure and HLA in healthy donors. The method was immunoSEQ multiplex PCR; TCRdb's version includes in-frame clones alone and lacks a portion of them. In the table there are over 130,000 clones, roughly three quarters of which are singletons. The sequencing sample was made of PBMCs. The origin of the receptors is a human donor in good health. The CDR3 runs from the conserved cysteine through the conserved F or W. A D gene is named only where the DNA matches it firmly. Some rows have no size entry. The others give once, few or many, or a class for an expanded clone.

J	V	D	size	DNA	CDR3
TRBJ2-5	TRBV5-1	TRBD2	NA	TGCGCCAGCAGCCCGGGGACTAGCCGGACCCAAGAGACCCAGTACTTC	CASSPGTSRTQETQYF
TRBJ2-7	TRBV11-2	TRBD2	NA	TGTGCCAGCAGCTTAGTGAGCGGGAGGCCCCCCCACGAGCAGTACTTC	CASSLVSGRPPHEQYF
TRBJ2-1	TRBV5-4	TRBD2	few	TGTGCCAGCAGTACAGGCCCCACGGGGGGGCCTGTCAATGAGCAGTTCTTC	CASSTGPTGGPVNEQFF
TRBJ2-3	TRBV5-1	TRBD2	NA	TGCGCCAGCAGCTTGGCCCCTAGCGGGACGGGAGATACGCAGTATTTT	CASSLAPSGTGDTQYF
TRBJ2-1	TRBV27	TRBD1	NA	TGTGCCAGCAGTTTCGGTGGGACAGCGTCCGATGAGCAGTTCTTC	CASSFGGTASDEQFF
TRBJ1-1	TRBV10-3	NA	once	TGTGCCATCAGTGAAGGCAGGTTGAACACTGAAGCTTTCTTT	CAISEGRLNTEAFF
TRBJ2-2	TRBV7-2	TRBD1	NA	TGTGCCAGCAGCCCCGGACAGGTGGTCACCGGGGAGCTGTTTTTT	CASSPGQVVTGELFF
TRBJ2-1	TRBV14	NA	NA	TGTGCCAGCAGCCAAGGTCTAGCACCTTACAATGAGCAGTTCTTC	CASSQGLAPYNEQFF
TRBJ1-6	TRBV6-1	NA	NA	TGTGCCAGCAGACAGGGATATAATTCACCCCTCCACTTT	CASRQGYNSPLHF
TRBJ1-2	TRBV27	NA	NA	TGTGCCAGCAGTCCTCATGACAGCTTTTATGGCTACACCTTC	CASSPHDSFYGYTF
TRBJ1-1	TRBV14	NA	NA	TGTGCCAGCAGGGTGACAGGGAACACTGAAGCTTTCTTT	CASRVTGNTEAFF
TRBJ1-2	TRBV6-5	NA	NA	TGTGCCAGCAGCCAACCCTCGGGTGGCTACACCTTC	CASSQPSGGYTF
TRBJ2-7	TRBV5-1	TRBD1	NA	TGCGCCAGCAGCTTGGTGGGACAGGGGAGATGGGAGCAGTACTTC	CASSLVGQGRWEQYF
TRBJ2-2	TRBV5-4	TRBD1	NA	TGTGCCAGCAGCCCGGGACAGGGGCGGACCGGGGAGCTGTTTTTT	CASSPGQGRTGELFF
TRBJ1-2	TRBV30	NA	NA	TGTGCCTGGAGCCTGACCCTCCGGTGGGGTACGAAGGGGTCTTATGGCTACACCTTC	CAWSLTLRWGTKGSYGYTF
TRBJ2-2	TRBV11-3	NA	NA	TGTGCCAGCAGCCCCTCCGAGGGAAACACCGGGGAGCTGTTTTTT	CASSPSEGNTGELFF
TRBJ2-7	TRBV15	NA	NA	TGTGCCACCAGCAGAGACAGGGTGGGCGAGCAGTACTTC	CATSRDRVGEQYF
TRBJ2-7	TRBV6-5	TRBD2	NA	TGTGCCAGCAGAAGGACTAGCGGGACTTCCCTCGAGCAGTACTTC	CASRRTSGTSLEQYF
TRBJ1-1	TRBV15	NA	NA	TGTGCCACCAGCACGCCACCAGGGGCCACTGAAGCTTTCTTT	CATSTPPGATEAFF
TRBJ1-1	TRBV5-4	NA	NA	TGTGCCAGCAGCCCCAGGGCGATGAACACTGAAGCTTTCTTT	CASSPRAMNTEAFF
TRBJ1-1	TRBV5-4	NA	NA	TGTGCCAGCAGCTCCCCCCGGACATACCCGACGGGGGGCACTGAAGCTTTCTTT	CASSSPRTYPTGGTEAFF
TRBJ1-2	TRBV7-9	NA	once	TGTGCCAGCAGGCGTGGGGGCGAGTTAGACTATGGCTACACCTTC	CASRRGGELDYGYTF
TRBJ2-7	TRBV6-1	TRBD1	NA	TGTGCCAGCAGTGAAGCGCCCGACAGGGACGAGCAGTACTTC	CASSEAPDRDEQYF
TRBJ2-7	TRBV7-2	TRBD1	few	TGTGCCAGCAGCCTAAGACCTTCGACCCTGGGACAGAGGAACGAGCAGTACTTC	CASSLRPSTLGQRNEQYF
TRBJ1-1	TRBV7-2	NA	few	TGTGCCAGCAGCTTAGTGGCATCTAACACTGAAGCTTTCTTT	CASSLVASNTEAFF
TRBJ2-1	TRBV7-8	TRBD2	NA	TGTGCCAGCAGCTTAACCGGGACTACTTACAATGAGCAGTTCTTC	CASSLTGTTYNEQFF
TRBJ2-2	TRBV9	TRBD1	NA	TGTGCCAGCAGCGTAGAGCCACGTCCTGCCAGGGGGCCGAACACCGGGGAGCTGTTTTTT	CASSVEPRPARGPNTGELFF
TRBJ2-2	TRBV6-5	NA	NA	TGTGCCAGCAGTTCCCCTAGTCGCTCGAACACCGGGGAGCTGTTTTTT	CASSSPSRSNTGELFF
TRBJ2-7	TRBV7-8	TRBD1	NA	TGTGCCAGCAGCTTCGACAGGGGAGCCTACGAGCAGTACTTC	CASSFDRGAYEQYF
TRBJ1-5	TRBV7-9	NA	once	TGTGCCAGCAGCTTAGGGGCAGGGTCTCTGCCCCAGCATTTT	CASSLGAGSLPQHF
TRBJ2-1	TRBV5-1	NA	few	TGCGCCAGCAGCTTACTCGGAGGGGCCGTCCTCAATGAGCAGTTCTTC	CASSLLGGAVLNEQFF
TRBJ1-1	TRBV19	NA	NA	TGTGCCAGTAGTGAGGGTGGCACTGAAGCTTTCTTT	CASSEGGTEAFF
TRBJ1-2	TRBV30	TRBD1	NA	TGTGCCTGGAGCTCCGACAGGGGAGCTAACTATGGCTACACCTTC	CAWSSDRGANYGYTF
TRBJ2-5	TRBV4-3	NA	NA	TGCGCCAGCAGCCAAGGGGTGGAGCAGTACTTC	CASSQGVEQYF
TRBJ1-5	TRBV28	NA	once	TGTGCCAGCAGTTTATATAATCTGCAAGGGGCCCCGGGTGGTCAGCCCCAGCATTTT	CASSLYNLQGAPGGQPQHF
TRBJ2-1	TRBV5-6	TRBD2	NA	TGTGCCAGCAGCTTGGGTTGGCGGGAGGTCAAGAATGAGCAGTTCTTC	CASSLGWREVKNEQFF
TRBJ1-1	TRBV2	NA	NA	TGTGCCAGCGAAAGGGGAAGGGCTTTCTTT	CASERGRAFF
TRBJ2-2	TRBV4-3	TRBD1	NA	TGCGCCAGCAGCCATAATTTGGGGACAGGGGGCTACGGGGAGCTGTTTTTT	CASSHNLGTGGYGELFF
TRBJ2-5	TRBV5-5	TRBD2	NA	TGTGCCAGCAGCCGGAGCGGGACGGAGACCCAGTACTTC	CASSRSGTETQYF
TRBJ2-1	TRBV4-3	TRBD2	NA	TGCGCCAGCAGCCAAGATAGCGGGATTTACAATGAGCAGTTCTTC	CASSQDSGIYNEQFF
TRBJ2-1	TRBV9	TRBD2	NA	TGTGCCAGCAGCGTCGGACTAGCGGGAGGGAATGAGCAGTTCTTC	CASSVGLAGGNEQFF
TRBJ2-4	TRBV10-3	NA	few	TGTGCCATCATCCAACCGCAGGACATTCAGTACTTC	CAIIQPQDIQYF
TRBJ1-1	TRBV29-1	NA	NA	TGCAGCGTTGATGCGACAGCTAACATGAACACTGAAGCTTTCTTT	CSVDATANMNTEAFF
TRBJ1-1	TRBV4-1	NA	few	TGCGCCAGCGGCATGGGGGCGCCCCCAGGCACTGAAGCTTTCTTT	CASGMGAPPGTEAFF
TRBJ1-1	TRBV9	NA	NA	TGTGCCAGCAGCGTAGAAGTCGGGGTCACTGAAGCTTTCTTT	CASSVEVGVTEAFF
TRBJ1-1	TRBV4-1	NA	NA	TGCGCCAGCAGATCACCGGGACTGAAGAACACTGAAGCTTTCTTT	CASRSPGLKNTEAFF
TRBJ1-4	TRBV19	NA	few	TGTGCCAGTAGTCCACAGGGAATTGTCGAGGCAACTAATGAAAAACTGTTTTTT	CASSPQGIVEATNEKLFF
TRBJ1-2	TRBV7-9	TRBD1	NA	TGTGCCAGCAGCTCCGGGACAGACTTAATTTATGGCTACACCTTC	CASSSGTDLIYGYTF
TRBJ2-3	TRBV7-8	TRBD2	once	TGTGCCAGCAGGGGCGGGAGTGTGATGACAGATACGCAGTATTTT	CASRGGSVMTDTQYF
TRBJ2-2	TRBV5-1	NA	NA	TGCGCCAGCAGCTTGGCCGAGGGTTTCGCCGGGGAGCTGTTTTTT	CASSLAEGFAGELFF
TRBJ2-5	TRBV7-9	NA	NA	TGTGCCAGTACTGGAGGCCCCGGGGGAGAGACCCAGTACTTC	CASTGGPGGETQYF
TRBJ2-5	TRBV4-3	NA	NA	TGCGCCAGCAGCCAATACTCGACACCAGGGGAGACCCAGTACTTC	CASSQYSTPGETQYF
TRBJ1-5	TRBV16	NA	NA	TGTGCCAGCAGCCAATTGGAAGGGGCGCGGCAGCCCCAGCATTTT	CASSQLEGARQPQHF